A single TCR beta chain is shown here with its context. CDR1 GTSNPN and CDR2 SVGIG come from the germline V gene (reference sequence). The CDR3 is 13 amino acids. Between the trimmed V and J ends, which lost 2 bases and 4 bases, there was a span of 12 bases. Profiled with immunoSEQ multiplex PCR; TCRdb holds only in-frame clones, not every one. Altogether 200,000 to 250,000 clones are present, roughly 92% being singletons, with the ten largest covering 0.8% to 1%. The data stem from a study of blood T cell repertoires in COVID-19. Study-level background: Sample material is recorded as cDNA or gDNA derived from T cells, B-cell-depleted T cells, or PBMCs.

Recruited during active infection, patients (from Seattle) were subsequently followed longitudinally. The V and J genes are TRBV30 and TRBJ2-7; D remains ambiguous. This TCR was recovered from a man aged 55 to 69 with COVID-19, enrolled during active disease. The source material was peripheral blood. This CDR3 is CAWSWAGLYEQYF. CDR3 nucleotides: TGTGCCTGGAGTTGGGCAGGCCTTTACGAGCAGTACTTC.